This T cell receptor (beta chain) was recorded in a study of CD4 and CD8 cells across lung adenocarcinoma regions. Germline V gene data show CDR1 as MNHNS and CDR2 as SASEGT. V lost 6 bases and J 4 bases, leaving 9 bases between the germline ends. The CDR3 loop spans 13 amino acids. TCRdb processed the PCR reads anew with MiXCR; each CDR3 protein has one entry. This sample yields about 8,400 distinct CDR3 sequences, of which nearly 55% are seen a single time; about 20% belongs to the top ten. This clonotype was observed a handful of times. Localized lung adenocarcinoma, a non-small cell lung cancer, affected the donors.

The gene calls are TRBV6-1 and TRBJ1-4; D possibly corresponds to TRBD1 (6 bases). The TCR originated in a female donor with lung adenocarcinoma. The CD4 and CD8 labels of this study may be unreliable. Sequences were obtained from CD8+ T cells from the center of a lung tumor. The CDR3 region is CASRGGINEKLFF. DNA of the CDR3: TGTGCCAGCAGAGGGGGGATTAATGAAAAACTGTTTTTT.